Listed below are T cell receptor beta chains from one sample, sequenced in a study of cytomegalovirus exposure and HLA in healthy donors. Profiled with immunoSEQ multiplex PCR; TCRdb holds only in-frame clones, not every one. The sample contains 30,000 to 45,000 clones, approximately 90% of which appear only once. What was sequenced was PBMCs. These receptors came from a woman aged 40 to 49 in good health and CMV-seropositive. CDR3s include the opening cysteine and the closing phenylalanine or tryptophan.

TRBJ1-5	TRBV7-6	CASSDTTGSEPQHF
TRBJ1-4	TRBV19	CASRPGQGNGKLFF
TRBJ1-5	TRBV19	CASSIGTGHQPQHF
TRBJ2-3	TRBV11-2	CASSSLRGDTQYF
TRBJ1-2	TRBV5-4	CASSPSQGKEGYTF
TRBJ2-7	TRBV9	CASSPGTSGAEQYF
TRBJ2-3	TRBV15	CATSRGSSGFTDTQYF
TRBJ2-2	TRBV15	CATSRDYRGRNTGELFF
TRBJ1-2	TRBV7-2	CASSLVRAGYTF
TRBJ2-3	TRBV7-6	CASSWATSGGLSTDTQYF
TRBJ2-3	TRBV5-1	CASSAAIAGGRSDTQYF
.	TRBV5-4	CASSMSGQSSYEQYF
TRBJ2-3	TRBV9	CASSLRLAGVADTQYF
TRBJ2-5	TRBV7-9	CASFRGGATKTQYF
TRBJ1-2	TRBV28	CASYPPEGYGYTF
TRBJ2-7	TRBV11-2	CASSLYGASYEQYF
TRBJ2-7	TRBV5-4	CASSWSGGFEQYF
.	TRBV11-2	CASSLGTSGGFGEQYF
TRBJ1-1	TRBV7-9	CASSPVIRGNTEAFF
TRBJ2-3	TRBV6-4	CASSDGAVQPDTQYF
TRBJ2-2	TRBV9	CATTGGADTGELFF
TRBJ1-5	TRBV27	CASSYQGESQPQHF
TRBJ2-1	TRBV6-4	CASSDLASSGGAHEQFF
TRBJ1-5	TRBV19	CATSGGGKDGWNQPQHF
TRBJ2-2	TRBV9	CASSESETINTGELFF
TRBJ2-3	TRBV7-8	CASSPIPAADPSRRGTDTQYF
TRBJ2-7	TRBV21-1	CASSKLAAGGGYEQYF
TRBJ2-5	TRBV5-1	CASSPGGSGRRETQYF
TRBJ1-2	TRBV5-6	CASYGDYGYTF
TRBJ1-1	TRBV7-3	CASSQTGERTEAFF
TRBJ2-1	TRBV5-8	CASSLGDREVNEQFF
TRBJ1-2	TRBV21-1	CASLLLLGTGGASYGYTF
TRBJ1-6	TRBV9	CASSVVLGRETPSSYNSPLHF
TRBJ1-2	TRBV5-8	CASSFRGGDGYTF
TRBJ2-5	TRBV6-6	CASSYRGTGGETQYF
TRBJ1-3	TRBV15	CATSHEAAGNTIYF
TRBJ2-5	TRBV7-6	CASSPRGDNSQETQYF
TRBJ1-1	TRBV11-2	CASSPQTLNTEAFF
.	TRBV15	CATSRARSGVYSYEQYF
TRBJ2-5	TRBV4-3	CASSQDLEETQYF
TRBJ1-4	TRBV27	CASSGPSNEKLFF
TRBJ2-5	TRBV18	CASSLGQAQETQYF
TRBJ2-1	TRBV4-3	CASSQQRVGRGSYNEQFF
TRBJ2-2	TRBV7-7	CASSSGWGGVTSAGELFF
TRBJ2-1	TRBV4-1	CASSQDLSGVWFF
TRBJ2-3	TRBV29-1	CSVDPGGDTQYF
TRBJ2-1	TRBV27	CASSLGGYNEQFF
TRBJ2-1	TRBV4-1	CASSQEQAETSGGAGYNEQFF
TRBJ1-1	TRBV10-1	CASPRDRGTLNTEAFF
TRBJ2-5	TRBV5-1	CASSDGAETQYF
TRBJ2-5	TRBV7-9	CASSFGQLVGAAQYF
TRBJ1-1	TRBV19	CASSPHNTEAFF